This TCR beta chain was captured by sequencing in a study of vaccination and CD4 T cells after COVID-19. Study-level results: Early timepoints after natural infection were not analyzed in these convalescent patients.

This CDR3 has 15 residues. The trim removed 4 bases at V and 9 bases at J, leaving 7 bases unmatched. Germline CDR1 and CDR2: SGHTA and FQGTGA. For this clonotype: What it binds is not known.

Sequencing of cultured CD4+ T cell DNA used the Oncomine TCR Beta short-read assay. TCRdb analysed the PCR reads with MiXCR anew, one entry per CDR3 protein. The data hold over 13,000 distinct CDR3 sequences, with about half observed a single time. Treatment given: approximately 9-day PBMC culture with coronavirus spike peptide pools or control peptides (ViraFEST assay). PBMC cultures, at about 1.8 million cells per well, received approximately 9.4 IU/ml IL-2 and roughly 9 ug/ml peptide pools. CD4+ T cells were isolated by negative selection after less than eleven days of culture. The chain combines TRBV7-3 with TRBJ2-1; TRBD2 matches at 12 bases. Source material: CD4+ T cells from blood, cultured in vitro. The source is a human donor who had recovered from COVID-19. The CDR3 nucleotides are TGTGCCAGCAGCTCCCTAGCGGGGGGGCCGGGTGAGCAGTTCTTC. This sequence encodes CASSSLAGGPGEQFF.